This T cell receptor (beta chain) originates from a study of spatial heterogeneity in lung cancer. Study-wide context: Each unique TCR and UMI combination was seen more than ten times on average in raw reads. Broader study findings: Counts of expanded intratumoral alpha and beta TCRs tracked tumor mutation counts.

Regarding time point: sample taken at primary tumor resection. Samples came from some 71 TRACERx patients with untreated early-stage lung cancer. Unsorted tumor, nontumor lung tissue or cryopreserved PBMC supplied the whole RNA. By frequency in the sample, this clonotype is medium-sized. Its cognate antigen is unknown. Little can be read into the size of this beta chain, an off-target read in a library designed for alpha chains. The presence of a unique molecular identifier marked each TCR cDNA molecule. MiXCR, run by TCRdb on the 5' RACE reads, gives a single entry per CDR3 protein. This table has 7,500 to 10,000 distinct CDR3 sequences, approximately 15% appearing once. Trimming took off 1 base at V and 12 bases at J, with 11 bases between the two ends. This CDR3 has 12 residues.

The chain has TRBV12-3 or TRBV12-4 and TRBJ2-3; tentatively, D is TRBD2 (6 bases). This sequence originates from a male donor with early-stage non-small cell lung cancer. The sequencing here drew on lung tumor tissue, taken at surgery. The CDR3 DNA follows: TGTGCCAGCAGTTTAGTGGGGCGGGATCAGTATTTT. As protein: CASSLVGRDQYF.